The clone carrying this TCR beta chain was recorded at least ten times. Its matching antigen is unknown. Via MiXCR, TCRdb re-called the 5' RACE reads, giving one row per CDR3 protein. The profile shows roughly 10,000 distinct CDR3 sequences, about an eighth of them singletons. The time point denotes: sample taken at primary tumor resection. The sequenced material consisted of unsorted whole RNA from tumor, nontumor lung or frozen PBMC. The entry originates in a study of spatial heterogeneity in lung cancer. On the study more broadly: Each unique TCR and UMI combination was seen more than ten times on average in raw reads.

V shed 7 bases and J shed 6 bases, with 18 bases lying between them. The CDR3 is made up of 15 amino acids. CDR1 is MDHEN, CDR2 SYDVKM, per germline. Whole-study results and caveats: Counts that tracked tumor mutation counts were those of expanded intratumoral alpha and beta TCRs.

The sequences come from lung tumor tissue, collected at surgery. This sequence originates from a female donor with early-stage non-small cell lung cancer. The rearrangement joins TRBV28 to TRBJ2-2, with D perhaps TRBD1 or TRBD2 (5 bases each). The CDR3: CASKGSSRGAGELFF. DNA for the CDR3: TGTGCCAGCAAGGGGTCGTCCCGGGGCGCCGGGGAGCTGTTTTTT.